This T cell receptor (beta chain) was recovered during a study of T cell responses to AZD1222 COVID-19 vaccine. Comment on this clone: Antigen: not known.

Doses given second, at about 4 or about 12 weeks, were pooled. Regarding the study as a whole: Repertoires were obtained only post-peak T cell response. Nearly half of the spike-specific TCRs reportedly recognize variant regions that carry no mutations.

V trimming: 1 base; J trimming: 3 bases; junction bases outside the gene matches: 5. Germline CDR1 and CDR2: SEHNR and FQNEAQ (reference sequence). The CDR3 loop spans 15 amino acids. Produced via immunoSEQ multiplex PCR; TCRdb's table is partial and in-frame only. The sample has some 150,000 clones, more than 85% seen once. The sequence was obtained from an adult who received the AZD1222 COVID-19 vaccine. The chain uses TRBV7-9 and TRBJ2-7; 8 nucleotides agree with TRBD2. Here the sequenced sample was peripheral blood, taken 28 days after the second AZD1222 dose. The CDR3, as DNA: TGTGCCAGCAGCTTAGAAGCGGGAGACTTCTACGAGCAGTACTTC. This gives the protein CASSLEAGDFYEQYF.